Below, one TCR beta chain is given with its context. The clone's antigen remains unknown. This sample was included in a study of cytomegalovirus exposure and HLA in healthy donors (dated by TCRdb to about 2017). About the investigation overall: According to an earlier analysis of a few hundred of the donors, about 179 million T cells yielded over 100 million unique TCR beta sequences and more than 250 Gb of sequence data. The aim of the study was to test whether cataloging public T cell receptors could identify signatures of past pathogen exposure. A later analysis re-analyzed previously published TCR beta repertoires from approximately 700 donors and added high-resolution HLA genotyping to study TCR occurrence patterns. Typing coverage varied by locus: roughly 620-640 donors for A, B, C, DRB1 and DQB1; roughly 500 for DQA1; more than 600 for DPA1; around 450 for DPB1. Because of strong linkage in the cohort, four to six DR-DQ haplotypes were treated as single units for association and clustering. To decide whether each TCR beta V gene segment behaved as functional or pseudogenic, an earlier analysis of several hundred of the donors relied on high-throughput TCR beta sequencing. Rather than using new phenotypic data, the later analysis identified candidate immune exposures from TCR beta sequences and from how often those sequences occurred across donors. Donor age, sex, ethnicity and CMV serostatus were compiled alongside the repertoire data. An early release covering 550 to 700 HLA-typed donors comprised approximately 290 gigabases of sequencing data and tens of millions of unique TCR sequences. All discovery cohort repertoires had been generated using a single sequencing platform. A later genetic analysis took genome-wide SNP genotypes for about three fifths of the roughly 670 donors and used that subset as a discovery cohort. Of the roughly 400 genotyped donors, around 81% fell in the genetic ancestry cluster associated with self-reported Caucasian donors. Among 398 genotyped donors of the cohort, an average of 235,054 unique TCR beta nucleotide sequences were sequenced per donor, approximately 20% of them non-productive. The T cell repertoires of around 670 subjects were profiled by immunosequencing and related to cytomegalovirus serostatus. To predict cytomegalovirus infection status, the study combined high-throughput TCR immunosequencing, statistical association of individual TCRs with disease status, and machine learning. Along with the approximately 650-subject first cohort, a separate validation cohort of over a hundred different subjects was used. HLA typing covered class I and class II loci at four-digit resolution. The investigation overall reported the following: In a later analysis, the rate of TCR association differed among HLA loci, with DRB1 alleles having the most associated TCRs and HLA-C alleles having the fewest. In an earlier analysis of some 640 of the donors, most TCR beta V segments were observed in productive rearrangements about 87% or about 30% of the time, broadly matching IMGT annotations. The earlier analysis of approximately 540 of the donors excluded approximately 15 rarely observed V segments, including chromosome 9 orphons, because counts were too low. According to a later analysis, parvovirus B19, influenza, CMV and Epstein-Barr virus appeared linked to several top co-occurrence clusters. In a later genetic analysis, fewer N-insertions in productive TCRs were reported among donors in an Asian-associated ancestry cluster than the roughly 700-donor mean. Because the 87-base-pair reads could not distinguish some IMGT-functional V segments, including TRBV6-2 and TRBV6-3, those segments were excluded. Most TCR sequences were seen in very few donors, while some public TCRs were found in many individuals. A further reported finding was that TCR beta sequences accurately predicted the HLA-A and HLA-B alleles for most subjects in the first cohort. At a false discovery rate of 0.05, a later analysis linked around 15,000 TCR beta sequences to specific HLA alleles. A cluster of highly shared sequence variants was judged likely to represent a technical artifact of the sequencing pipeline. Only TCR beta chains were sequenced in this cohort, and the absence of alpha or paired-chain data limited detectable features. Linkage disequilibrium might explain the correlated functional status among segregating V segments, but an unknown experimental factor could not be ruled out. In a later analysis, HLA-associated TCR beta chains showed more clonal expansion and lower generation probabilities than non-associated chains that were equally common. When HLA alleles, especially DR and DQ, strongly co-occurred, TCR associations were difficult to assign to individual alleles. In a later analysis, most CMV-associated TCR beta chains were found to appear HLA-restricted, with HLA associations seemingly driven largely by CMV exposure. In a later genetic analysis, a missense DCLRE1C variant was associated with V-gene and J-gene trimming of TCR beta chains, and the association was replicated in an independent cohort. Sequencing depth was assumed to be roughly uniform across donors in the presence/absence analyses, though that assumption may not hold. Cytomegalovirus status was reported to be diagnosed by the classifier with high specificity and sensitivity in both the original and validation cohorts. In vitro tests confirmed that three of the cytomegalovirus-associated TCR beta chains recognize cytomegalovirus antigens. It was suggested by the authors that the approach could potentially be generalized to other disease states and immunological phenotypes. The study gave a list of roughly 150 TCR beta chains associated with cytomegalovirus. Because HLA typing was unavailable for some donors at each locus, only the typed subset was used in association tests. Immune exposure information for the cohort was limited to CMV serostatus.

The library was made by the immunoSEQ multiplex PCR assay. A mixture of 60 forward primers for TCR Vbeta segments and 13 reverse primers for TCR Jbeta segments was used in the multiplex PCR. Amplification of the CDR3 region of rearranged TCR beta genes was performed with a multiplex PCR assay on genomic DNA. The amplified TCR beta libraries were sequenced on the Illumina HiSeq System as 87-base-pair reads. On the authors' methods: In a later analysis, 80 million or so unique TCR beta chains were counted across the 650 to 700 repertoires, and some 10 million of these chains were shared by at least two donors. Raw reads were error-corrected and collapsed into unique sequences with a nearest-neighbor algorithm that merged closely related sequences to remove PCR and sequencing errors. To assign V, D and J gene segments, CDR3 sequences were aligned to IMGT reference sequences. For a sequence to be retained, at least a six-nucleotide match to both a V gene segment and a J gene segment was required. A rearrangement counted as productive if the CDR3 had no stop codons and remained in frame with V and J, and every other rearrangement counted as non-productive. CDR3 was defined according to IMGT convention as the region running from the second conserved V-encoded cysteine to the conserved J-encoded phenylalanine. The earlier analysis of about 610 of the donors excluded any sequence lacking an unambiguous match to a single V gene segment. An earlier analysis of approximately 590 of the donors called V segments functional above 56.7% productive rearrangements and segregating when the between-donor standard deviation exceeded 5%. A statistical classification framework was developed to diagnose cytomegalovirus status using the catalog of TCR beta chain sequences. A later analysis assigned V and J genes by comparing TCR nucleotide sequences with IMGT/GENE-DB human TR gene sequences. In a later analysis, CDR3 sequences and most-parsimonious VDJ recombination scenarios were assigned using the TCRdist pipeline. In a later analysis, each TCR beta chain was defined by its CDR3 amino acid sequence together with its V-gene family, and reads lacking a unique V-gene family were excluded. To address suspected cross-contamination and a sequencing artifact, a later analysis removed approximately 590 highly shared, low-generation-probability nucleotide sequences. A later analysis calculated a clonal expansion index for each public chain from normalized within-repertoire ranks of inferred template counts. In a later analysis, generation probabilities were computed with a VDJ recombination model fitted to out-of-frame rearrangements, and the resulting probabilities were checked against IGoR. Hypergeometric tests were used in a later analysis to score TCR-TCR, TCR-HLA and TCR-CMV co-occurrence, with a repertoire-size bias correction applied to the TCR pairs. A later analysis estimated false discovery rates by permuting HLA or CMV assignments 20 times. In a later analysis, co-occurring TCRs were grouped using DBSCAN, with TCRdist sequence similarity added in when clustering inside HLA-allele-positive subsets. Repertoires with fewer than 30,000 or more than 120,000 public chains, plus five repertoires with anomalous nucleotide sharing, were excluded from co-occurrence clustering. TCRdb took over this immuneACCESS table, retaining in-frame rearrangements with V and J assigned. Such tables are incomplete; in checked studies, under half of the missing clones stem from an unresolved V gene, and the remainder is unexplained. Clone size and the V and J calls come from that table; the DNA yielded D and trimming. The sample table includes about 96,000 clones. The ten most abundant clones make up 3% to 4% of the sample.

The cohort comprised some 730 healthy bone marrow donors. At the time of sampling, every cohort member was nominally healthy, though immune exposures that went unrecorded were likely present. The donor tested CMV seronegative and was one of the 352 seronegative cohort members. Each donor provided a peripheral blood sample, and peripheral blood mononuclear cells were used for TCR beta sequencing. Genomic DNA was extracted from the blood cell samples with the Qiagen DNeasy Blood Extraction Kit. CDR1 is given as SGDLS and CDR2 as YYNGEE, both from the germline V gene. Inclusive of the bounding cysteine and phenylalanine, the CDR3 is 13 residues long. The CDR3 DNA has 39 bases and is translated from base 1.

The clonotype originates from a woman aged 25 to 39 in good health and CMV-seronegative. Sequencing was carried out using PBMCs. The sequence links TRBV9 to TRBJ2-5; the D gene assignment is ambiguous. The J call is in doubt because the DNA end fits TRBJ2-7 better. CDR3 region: CASSRPSSYEQYF. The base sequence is TGTGCCAGCAGCCGACCTAGCTCCTACGAGCAGTACTTC.